Below, one T cell receptor beta chain is given with its context. CDR1 and CDR2 (germline): PRHDT, FYEKMQ (reference sequence). J was trimmed by 10 bases and V by 4 bases; bases with no gene match: 12. This CDR3 contains 14 residues. Clones were read by immunoSEQ multiplex PCR, and TCRdb kept only the in-frame ones, dropping some. Of roughly 1.5 million clones in the sample, 98% are singletons; the top ten hold approximately 0.45%. This sample stems from a study of shared clonotypes between healthy human individuals. This clonotype was sampled from a man aged 30-40 years in good health. The V gene is TRBV13, the J gene TRBJ2-7, with 8 bases identical to TRBD1. The material sequenced was naive CD4+ T cells sorted from blood. Stated subset: CD45RA+ positively selected. DNA of the CDR3: TGTGCCAGCAGCTCGTCATCTGGGACAGGTCTTCAGTACTTC. Protein: CASSSSSGTGLQYF. Filled out from reference TRBV13 and TRBJ2-7, the complete variable domain reads AAGVIQSPRHLIKEKRETATLKCYPIPRHDTVYWYQQGPGQDPQFLISFYEKMQSDKGSIPDRFSAQQFSDYHSELNMSSLELGDSALYFCASSSSSGTGLQYFGPGTRLTVT.